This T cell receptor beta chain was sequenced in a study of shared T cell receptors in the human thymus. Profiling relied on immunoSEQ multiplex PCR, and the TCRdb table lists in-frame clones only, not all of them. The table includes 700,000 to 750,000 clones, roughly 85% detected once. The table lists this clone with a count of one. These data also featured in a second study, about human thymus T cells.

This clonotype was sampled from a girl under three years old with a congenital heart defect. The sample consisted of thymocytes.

CDR3 region: CASSPLWGGSNGYTF. CDR3 nucleotides: TGTGCCAGCAGCCCCTTATGGGGGGGGTCGAATGGCTACACCTTC. The chain uses TRBV9 and TRBJ1-2, with D tentatively TRBD1 (5 bases). V was cut by 4 bases and J by 6 bases, with 19 bases left in between. The length of the CDR3 is 15 residues. Per germline, CDR1 SGDLS and CDR2 YYNGEE.